This T cell receptor beta chain was obtained from a study of blood T cell repertoires in COVID-19. Overall study: Acute-phase and convalescent COVID-19 samples originated in the United States, Italy and Spain. PBMCs, B-cell-depleted T cells, or T cells were the source of the cDNA or gDNA that made up the material.

Germline V gives CDR1 MGHRA, CDR2 YSYEKL. The CDR3 contains 14 residues. The V end was cut by 1 base, the J end by 7 bases, with 11 bases between. Authors' methods: Estimated nucleated cell counts came from reference gene primer amplification. Profiled with immunoSEQ multiplex PCR; TCRdb holds only in-frame clones, not every one. Clone size and the V and J calls come from that table; the DNA yielded D and trimming. The table lists 25,000 to 30,000 clones, 89% of them singletons, with around 48% in the top ten. Sequenced: peripheral blood. The chain joins TRBV4-1 to TRBJ1-5; possible D gene TRBD1, 5 bases. The receptor was derived from a human donor with acute or convalescent COVID-19. The donor label of this sample is uncertain. The CDR3 DNA sequence: TGCGCCAGCAGCCAAGTAGGGGATAGGCAGCCCCAGCATTTT. Protein product: CASSQVGDRQPQHF.